A selection of T cell receptor beta chains follows, all from one sample in a study of T cell repertoires in cytomegalovirus infection. TCRdb reprocessed the reads via MiXCR and lists one record per CDR3 protein. Here the sample spans approximately 500,000 distinct CDR3 sequences, about 17% being singletons. Sequencing was carried out using CD8+ T cells from PBMCs. These receptors originate from a human donor in good health (CMV status not recorded). Some clones in this sample may be carry-over from other donors' samples. Each CDR3 is given with its conserved first and last residue. Fields, in order: CDR3 length, D gene, J gene, V gene, clone size, CDR3 protein, CDR3 DNA. A D gene is named only where the DNA matches it firmly. Some rows have no size entry. The others give once, few or many, or a class for an expanded clone.

len: 17; d_gene: TRBD2; j_gene: TRBJ2-1; v_gene: TRBV20-1; abundance: .; CDR3aa: CSAGMTSGKYSYNEQFF; CDR3nt: TGCAGTGCTGGGATGACTAGCGGGAAATACTCCTACAATGAGCAGTTCTTC
len: 12; d_gene: .; j_gene: TRBJ1-2; v_gene: TRBV19; abundance: .; CDR3aa: CASTLGAYGYTF; CDR3nt: TGTGCCAGTACGTTGGGAGCCTATGGCTACACCTTC
len: 14; d_gene: TRBD1; j_gene: TRBJ1-1; v_gene: TRBV27; abundance: .; CDR3aa: CASSFRTGYTEAFF; CDR3nt: TGTGCCAGCAGTTTTCGGACAGGGTACACTGAAGCTTTCTTT
len: 13; d_gene: .; j_gene: TRBJ1-1; v_gene: TRBV20-1; abundance: .; CDR3aa: CSAKGETHTEAFF; CDR3nt: TGCAGTGCTAAGGGTGAAACCCACACTGAAGCTTTCTTT
len: 16; d_gene: .; j_gene: TRBJ1-2; v_gene: TRBV12-3/TRBV12-4; abundance: many; CDR3aa: CASSSPVGEFNYGYTF; CDR3nt: TGTGCCAGCAGTTCCCCGGTTGGAGAGTTTAACTATGGCTACACCTTC
len: 13; d_gene: .; j_gene: TRBJ2-7; v_gene: TRBV6-5; abundance: many; CDR3aa: CASSYSESYEQYF; CDR3nt: TGTGCCAGCAGTTACTCGGAATCCTACGAGCAGTACTTC
len: 14; d_gene: .; j_gene: TRBJ2-2; v_gene: TRBV5-1; abundance: .; CDR3aa: CASRGTDNTGELFF; CDR3nt: TGCGCCAGCCGGGGGACAGATAACACCGGGGAGCTGTTTTTT
len: 16; d_gene: TRBD2; j_gene: TRBJ2-1; v_gene: TRBV11-3; abundance: many; CDR3aa: CASSALSGGRLDEQFF; CDR3nt: TGTGCCAGCAGCGCCTTGTCCGGCGGGAGGCTGGATGAGCAGTTCTTC
len: 15; d_gene: TRBD2; j_gene: TRBJ2-1; v_gene: TRBV7-9; abundance: many; CDR3aa: CASSSPPGLSNEQFF; CDR3nt: TGTGCCAGCAGCTCCCCCCCGGGACTATCGAACGAGCAGTTCTTC
len: 14; d_gene: .; j_gene: TRBJ2-7; v_gene: TRBV27; abundance: few; CDR3aa: CASSQTGNFYEQYF; CDR3nt: TGTGCCAGCAGCCAAACGGGTAACTTCTACGAGCAGTACTTC
len: 16; d_gene: TRBD1; j_gene: TRBJ2-3; v_gene: TRBV4-1; abundance: many; CDR3aa: CASSSPGTDSTDTQYF; CDR3nt: TGCGCCAGCAGCTCCCCCGGGACAGATAGCACAGATACGCAGTATTTT
len: 15; d_gene: .; j_gene: TRBJ2-7; v_gene: TRBV28; abundance: many; CDR3aa: CASSPPGRPSYEQYF; CDR3nt: TGTGCCAGCAGTCCGCCGGGACGTCCCTCCTACGAGCAGTACTTC
len: 16; d_gene: TRBD2; j_gene: TRBJ2-7; v_gene: TRBV6-5; abundance: few; CDR3aa: CASRPSPMNWGGEQYF; CDR3nt: TGTGCCAGCAGACCCTCTCCTATGAACTGGGGAGGGGAGCAGTACTTC
len: 15; d_gene: .; j_gene: TRBJ2-3; v_gene: TRBV4-1; abundance: .; CDR3aa: CASSRLAEDPDTQYF; CDR3nt: TGCGCCAGCAGCCGCCTCGCGGAGGACCCAGATACGCAGTATTTT
len: 16; d_gene: .; j_gene: TRBJ1-5; v_gene: TRBV7-2; abundance: many; CDR3aa: CASSLSLGDRNQPQHF; CDR3nt: TGTGCCAGCAGCTTAAGTCTCGGAGACCGAAATCAGCCCCAGCATTTT
len: 16; d_gene: .; j_gene: TRBJ2-6; v_gene: TRBV28; abundance: many; CDR3aa: CASTSPAESGANVLTF; CDR3nt: TGTGCCAGCACCAGCCCGGCGGAGTCTGGGGCCAACGTCCTGACTTTC
len: 16; d_gene: TRBD2; j_gene: TRBJ2-3; v_gene: TRBV6-1; abundance: many; CDR3aa: CASRPFGLVGTDTQYF; CDR3nt: TGTGCCAGCAGACCATTCGGACTAGTTGGGACAGATACGCAGTATTTT
len: 12; d_gene: .; j_gene: TRBJ2-3; v_gene: TRBV2; abundance: .; CDR3aa: CARFTGTDTQYF; CDR3nt: TGTGCCAGATTTACTGGCACAGATACGCAGTATTTT
len: 15; d_gene: TRBD1; j_gene: TRBJ2-3; v_gene: TRBV12-3/TRBV12-4; abundance: many; CDR3aa: CASSSRDRGIDTQYF; CDR3nt: TGTGCCAGCAGTTCCCGGGACAGGGGGATTGATACGCAGTATTTT
len: 15; d_gene: TRBD1; j_gene: TRBJ1-3; v_gene: TRBV6-5; abundance: many; CDR3aa: CASSSGTDSGNTIYF; CDR3nt: TGTGCCAGCAGTTCCGGGACAGATTCTGGAAACACCATATATTTT
len: 14; d_gene: .; j_gene: TRBJ1-5; v_gene: TRBV20-1; abundance: few; CDR3aa: CSARRTEVNQPQHF; CDR3nt: TGCAGTGCTAGAAGGACAGAGGTCAATCAGCCCCAGCATTTT
len: 17; d_gene: .; j_gene: TRBJ1-3; v_gene: TRBV5-6; abundance: few; CDR3aa: CASSFPGTDRSGNTIYF; CDR3nt: TGTGCCAGCAGCTTCCCCGGGACGGACCGCTCTGGAAACACCATATATTTT
len: 16; d_gene: TRBD2; j_gene: TRBJ2-1; v_gene: TRBV7-9; abundance: many; CDR3aa: CASSAPGGGAYNEQFF; CDR3nt: TGTGCCAGCAGCGCCCCCGGGGGGGGGGCCTACAATGAGCAGTTCTTC
len: 14; d_gene: .; j_gene: TRBJ2-1; v_gene: TRBV7-9; abundance: many; CDR3aa: CASSLRDVYNEQFF; CDR3nt: TGTGCCAGCAGCTTAAGGGACGTCTACAATGAGCAGTTCTTC
len: 13; d_gene: .; j_gene: TRBJ1-6; v_gene: TRBV6-1; abundance: few; CDR3aa: CASSYAANSPLHF; CDR3nt: TGTGCCAGCAGTTATGCGGCCAATTCACCCCTCCACTTT
len: 17; d_gene: .; j_gene: TRBJ2-7; v_gene: TRBV10-3; abundance: few; CDR3aa: CAISGNYRVGRAYEQYF; CDR3nt: TGTGCCATCAGTGGGAATTACAGGGTAGGACGGGCCTACGAGCAGTACTTC
len: 16; d_gene: TRBD2; j_gene: TRBJ2-3; v_gene: TRBV12-5; abundance: many; CDR3aa: CASGLETGLATDTQYF; CDR3nt: TGTGCTAGTGGTTTGGAGACGGGACTAGCAACAGATACGCAGTATTTT
len: 17; d_gene: .; j_gene: TRBJ1-3; v_gene: TRBV27; abundance: .; CDR3aa: CASSPDIRGGSGNTIYF; CDR3nt: TGTGCCAGCAGTCCGGACATTCGGGGGGGCTCTGGAAACACCATATATTTT
len: 13; d_gene: TRBD2; j_gene: TRBJ2-1; v_gene: TRBV6-2/TRBV6-3; abundance: many; CDR3aa: CASLAGGYNEQFF; CDR3nt: TGTGCCAGCCTAGCGGGAGGTTACAATGAGCAGTTCTTC
len: 14; d_gene: .; j_gene: TRBJ1-1; v_gene: TRBV19; abundance: .; CDR3aa: CASSIRVGNTEAFF; CDR3nt: TGTGCCAGTAGTATACGAGTGGGGAACACTGAAGCTTTCTTT
len: 12; d_gene: .; j_gene: TRBJ2-1; v_gene: TRBV12-3/TRBV12-4; abundance: many; CDR3aa: CASSSTDNEQFF; CDR3nt: TGTGCCAGCAGTTCGACAGACAATGAGCAGTTCTTC
len: 15; d_gene: .; j_gene: TRBJ2-7; v_gene: TRBV6-1; abundance: many; CDR3aa: CASYNSGRFSYEQYF; CDR3nt: TGTGCCAGCTACAATTCAGGCAGGTTTTCCTACGAGCAGTACTTC
len: 16; d_gene: TRBD2; j_gene: TRBJ2-3; v_gene: TRBV11-2; abundance: many; CDR3aa: CASSSGTSSLTDTQYF; CDR3nt: TGTGCCAGCAGCTCTGGGACTAGCTCCCTAACAGATACGCAGTATTTT
len: 13; d_gene: .; j_gene: TRBJ1-2; v_gene: TRBV27; abundance: many; CDR3aa: CASSPTVGYGYTF; CDR3nt: TGTGCCAGCAGTCCTACAGTCGGGTATGGCTACACCTTC
len: 15; d_gene: .; j_gene: TRBJ2-3; v_gene: TRBV7-3; abundance: few; CDR3aa: CASSPLWASTDTQYF; CDR3nt: TGTGCCAGCAGCCCCCTGTGGGCCAGCACAGATACGCAGTATTTT
len: 18; d_gene: .; j_gene: TRBJ2-2; v_gene: TRBV11-2; abundance: many; CDR3aa: CASRPNPTVSERIGELFF; CDR3nt: TGTGCCAGCAGACCGAATCCTACAGTCTCGGAAAGGATCGGGGAGCTGTTTTTT
len: 9; d_gene: .; j_gene: TRBJ2-1; v_gene: TRBV27; abundance: few; CDR3aa: CASRGEQFF; CDR3nt: TGTGCCAGCAGAGGTGAGCAGTTCTTC
len: 17; d_gene: TRBD2; j_gene: TRBJ2-3; v_gene: TRBV20-1; abundance: few; CDR3aa: CSAPTSGGARSTDTQYF; CDR3nt: TGCAGTGCTCCGACTAGCGGGGGGGCCCGGAGCACAGATACGCAGTATTTT
len: 16; d_gene: .; j_gene: TRBJ2-3; v_gene: TRBV6-5; abundance: .; CDR3aa: CASSYSFGERTDTQYF; CDR3nt: TGTGCCAGCAGTTACTCATTCGGGGAGAGGACAGATACGCAGTATTTT
len: 18; d_gene: TRBD2; j_gene: TRBJ2-3; v_gene: TRBV19; abundance: many; CDR3aa: CASSSWELADPSTDTQYF; CDR3nt: TGTGCCAGTAGTTCATGGGAACTAGCGGACCCTAGCACAGATACGCAGTATTTT
len: 13; d_gene: .; j_gene: TRBJ1-1; v_gene: TRBV11-2; abundance: few; CDR3aa: CASSAEQNTEAFF; CDR3nt: TGTGCCAGCAGCGCCGAACAGAACACTGAAGCTTTCTTT
len: 16; d_gene: TRBD1; j_gene: TRBJ2-1; v_gene: TRBV4-1; abundance: .; CDR3aa: CASSQRGPSSYNEQFF; CDR3nt: TGCGCCAGCAGCCAAAGGGGGCCGAGCTCCTACAATGAGCAGTTCTTC
len: 14; d_gene: TRBD1; j_gene: TRBJ1-2; v_gene: TRBV7-9; abundance: .; CDR3aa: CASHLQGANYGYTF; CDR3nt: TGTGCCAGCCACCTACAGGGGGCTAACTATGGCTACACCTTC
len: 14; d_gene: TRBD2; j_gene: TRBJ2-1; v_gene: TRBV27; abundance: many; CDR3aa: CASLGLADTNEQFF; CDR3nt: TGTGCCAGCCTCGGACTAGCGGATACGAATGAGCAGTTCTTC
len: 18; d_gene: TRBD2; j_gene: TRBJ2-3; v_gene: TRBV28; abundance: .; CDR3aa: CASSASDLAGRSTDTQYF; CDR3nt: TGTGCCAGCAGTGCCTCGGACTTAGCGGGGCGTAGCACAGATACGCAGTATTTT